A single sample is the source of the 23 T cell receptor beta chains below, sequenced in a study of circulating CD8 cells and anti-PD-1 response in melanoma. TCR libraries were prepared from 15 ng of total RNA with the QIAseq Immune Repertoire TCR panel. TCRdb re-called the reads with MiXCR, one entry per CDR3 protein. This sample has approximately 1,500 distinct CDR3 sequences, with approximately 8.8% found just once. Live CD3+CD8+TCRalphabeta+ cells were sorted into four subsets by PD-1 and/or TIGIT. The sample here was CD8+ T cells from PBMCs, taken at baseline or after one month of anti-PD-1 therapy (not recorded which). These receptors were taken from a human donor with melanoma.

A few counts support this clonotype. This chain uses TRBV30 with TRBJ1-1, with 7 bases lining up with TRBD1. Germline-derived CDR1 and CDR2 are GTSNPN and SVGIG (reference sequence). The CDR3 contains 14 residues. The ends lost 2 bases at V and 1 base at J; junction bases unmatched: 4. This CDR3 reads CAWSTGTANTEAFF. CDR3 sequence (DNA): TGTGCCTGGAGTACCGGGACAGCGAACACTGAAGCTTTCTTT.

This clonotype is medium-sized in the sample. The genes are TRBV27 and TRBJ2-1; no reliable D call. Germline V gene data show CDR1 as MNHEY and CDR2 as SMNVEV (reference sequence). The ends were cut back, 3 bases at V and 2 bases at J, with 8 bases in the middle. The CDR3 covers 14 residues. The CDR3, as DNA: TGTGCCAGCAGTTTGGGATCCCCCTACAATGAGCAGTTCTTC. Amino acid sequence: CASSLGSPYNEQFF.

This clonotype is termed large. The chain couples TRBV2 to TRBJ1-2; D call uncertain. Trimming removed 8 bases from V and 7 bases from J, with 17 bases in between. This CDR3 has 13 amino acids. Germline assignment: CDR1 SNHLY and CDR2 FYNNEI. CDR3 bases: TGTGCCAGCGAGCCGGGAATAAGTTCTGGCTACACCTTC. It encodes CASEPGISSGYTF.

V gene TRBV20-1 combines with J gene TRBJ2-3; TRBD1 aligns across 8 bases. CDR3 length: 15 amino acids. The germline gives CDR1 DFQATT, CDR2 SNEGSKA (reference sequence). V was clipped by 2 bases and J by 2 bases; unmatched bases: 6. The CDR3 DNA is TGCAGTGCTAGATTCCAGGGGGCGTTCACAGATACGCAGTATTTT. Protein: CSARFQGAFTDTQYF.

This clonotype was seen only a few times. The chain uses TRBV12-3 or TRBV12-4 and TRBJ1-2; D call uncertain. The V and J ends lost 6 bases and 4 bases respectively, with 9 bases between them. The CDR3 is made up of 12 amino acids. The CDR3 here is CASSYQVYGYTF. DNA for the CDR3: TGTGCCAGCAGCTACCAGGTCTATGGCTACACCTTC.

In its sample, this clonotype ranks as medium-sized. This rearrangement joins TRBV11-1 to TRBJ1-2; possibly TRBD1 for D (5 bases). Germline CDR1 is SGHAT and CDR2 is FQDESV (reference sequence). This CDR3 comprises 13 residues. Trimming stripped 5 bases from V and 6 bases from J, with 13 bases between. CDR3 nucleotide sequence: TGTGCCAGCAGCACAACGACAGCGCATGGCTACACCTTC. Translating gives CASSTTTAHGYTF.

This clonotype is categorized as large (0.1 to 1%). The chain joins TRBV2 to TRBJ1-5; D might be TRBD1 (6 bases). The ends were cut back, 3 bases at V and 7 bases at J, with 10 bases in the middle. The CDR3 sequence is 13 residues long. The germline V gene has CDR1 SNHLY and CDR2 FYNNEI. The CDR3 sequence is CASSDFRGQPQHF. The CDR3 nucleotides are TGTGCCAGCAGTGATTTCAGGGGCCAGCCCCAGCATTTT.

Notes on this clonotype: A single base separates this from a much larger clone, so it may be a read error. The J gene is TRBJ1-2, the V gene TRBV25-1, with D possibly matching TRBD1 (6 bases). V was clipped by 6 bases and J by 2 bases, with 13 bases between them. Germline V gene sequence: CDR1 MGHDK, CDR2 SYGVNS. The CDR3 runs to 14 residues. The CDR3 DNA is TGTGCCAGCAGCGCAAGCAGGGGAAACTATGGCTACACCTTC. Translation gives CASSASRGNYGYTF.

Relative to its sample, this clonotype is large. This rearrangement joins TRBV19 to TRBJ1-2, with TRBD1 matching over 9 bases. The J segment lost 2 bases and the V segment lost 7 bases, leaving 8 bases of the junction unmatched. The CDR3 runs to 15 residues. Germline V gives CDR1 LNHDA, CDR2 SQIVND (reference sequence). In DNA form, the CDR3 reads TGTGCCAGTACGGGCCGGGACAGGGTAAACTATGGCTACACCTTC. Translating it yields CASTGRDRVNYGYTF.

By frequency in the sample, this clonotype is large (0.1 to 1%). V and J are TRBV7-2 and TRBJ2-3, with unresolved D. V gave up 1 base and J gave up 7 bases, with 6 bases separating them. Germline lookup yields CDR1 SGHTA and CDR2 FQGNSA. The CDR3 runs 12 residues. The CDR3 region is CASSLGGNTQYF. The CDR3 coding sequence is TGTGCCAGCAGCTTAGGTGGGAATACGCAGTATTTT.

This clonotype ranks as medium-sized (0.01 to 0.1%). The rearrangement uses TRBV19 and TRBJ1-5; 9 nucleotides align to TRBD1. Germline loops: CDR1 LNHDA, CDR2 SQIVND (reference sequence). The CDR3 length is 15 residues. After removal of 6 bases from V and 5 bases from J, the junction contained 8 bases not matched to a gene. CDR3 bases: TGTGCCAGTAGCGCGGGACAGGGTTGGGATCAGCCCCAGCATTTT. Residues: CASSAGQGWDQPQHF. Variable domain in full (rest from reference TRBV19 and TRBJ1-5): DGGITQSPKYLFRKEGQNVTLSCEQNLNHDAMYWYRQDPGQGLRLIYYSQIVNDFQKGDIAEGYSVSREKKESFPLTVTSAQKNPTAFYLCASSAGQGWDQPQHFGDGTRLSIL.

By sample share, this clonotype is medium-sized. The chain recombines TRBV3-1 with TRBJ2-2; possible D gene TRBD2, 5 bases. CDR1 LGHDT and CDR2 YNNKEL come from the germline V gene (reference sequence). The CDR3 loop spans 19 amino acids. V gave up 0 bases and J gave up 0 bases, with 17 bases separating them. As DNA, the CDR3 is TGTGCCAGCAGCCAAGAAAGAGGTGGAGCCGGGGCGAACACCGGGGAGCTGTTTTTT. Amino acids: CASSQERGGAGANTGELFF.

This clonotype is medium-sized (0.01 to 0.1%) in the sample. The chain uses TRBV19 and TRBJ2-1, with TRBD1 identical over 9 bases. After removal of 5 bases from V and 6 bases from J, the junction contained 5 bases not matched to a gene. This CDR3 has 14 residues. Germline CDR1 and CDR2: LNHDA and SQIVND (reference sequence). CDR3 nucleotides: TGTGCCAGTAGTTGGGGGACAGGGATCAATGAGCAGTTCTTC. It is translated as CASSWGTGINEQFF.

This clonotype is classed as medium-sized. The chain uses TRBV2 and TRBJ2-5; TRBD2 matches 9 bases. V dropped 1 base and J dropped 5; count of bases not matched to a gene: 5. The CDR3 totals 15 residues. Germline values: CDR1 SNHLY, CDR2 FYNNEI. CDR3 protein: CASSEEVAGAETQYF. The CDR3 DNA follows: TGTGCCAGCAGTGAAGAGGTAGCGGGGGCCGAGACCCAGTACTTC.

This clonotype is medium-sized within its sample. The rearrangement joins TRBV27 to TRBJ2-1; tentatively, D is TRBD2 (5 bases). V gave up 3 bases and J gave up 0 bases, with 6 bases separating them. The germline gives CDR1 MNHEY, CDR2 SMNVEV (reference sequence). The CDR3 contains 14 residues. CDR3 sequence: CASSFGLSYNEQFF. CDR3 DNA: TGTGCCAGCAGTTTCGGACTCTCCTACAATGAGCAGTTCTTC.

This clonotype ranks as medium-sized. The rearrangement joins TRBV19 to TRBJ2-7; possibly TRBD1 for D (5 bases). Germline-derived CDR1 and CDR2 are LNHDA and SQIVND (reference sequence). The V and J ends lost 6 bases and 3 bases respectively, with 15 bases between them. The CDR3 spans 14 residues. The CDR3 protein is CASSTYIDSYEQYF. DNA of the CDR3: TGTGCCAGTAGCACCTATATTGACAGCTACGAGCAGTACTTC.

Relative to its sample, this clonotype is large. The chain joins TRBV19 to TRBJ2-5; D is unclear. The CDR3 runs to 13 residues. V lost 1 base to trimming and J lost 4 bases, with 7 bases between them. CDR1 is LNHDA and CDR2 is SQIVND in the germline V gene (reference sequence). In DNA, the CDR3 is TGTGCCAGTAGTATAGTAGTAGGAGAGACCCAGTACTTC. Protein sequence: CASSIVVGETQYF.

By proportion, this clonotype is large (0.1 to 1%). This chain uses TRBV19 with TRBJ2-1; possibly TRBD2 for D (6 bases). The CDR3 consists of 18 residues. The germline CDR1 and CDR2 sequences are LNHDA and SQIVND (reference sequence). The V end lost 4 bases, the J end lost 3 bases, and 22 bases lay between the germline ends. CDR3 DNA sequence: TGTGCCAGTAGTAAGGACTATAGTGGGGTGGGTCGCTACAATGAGCAGTTCTTC. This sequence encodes CASSKDYSGVGRYNEQFF.

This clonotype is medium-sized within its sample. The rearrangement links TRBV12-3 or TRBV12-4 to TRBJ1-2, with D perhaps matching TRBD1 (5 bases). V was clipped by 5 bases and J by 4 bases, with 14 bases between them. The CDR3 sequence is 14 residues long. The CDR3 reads CASSPLSGVYGYTF. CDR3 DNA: TGTGCCAGCAGTCCGCTGTCGGGGGTCTATGGCTACACCTTC.

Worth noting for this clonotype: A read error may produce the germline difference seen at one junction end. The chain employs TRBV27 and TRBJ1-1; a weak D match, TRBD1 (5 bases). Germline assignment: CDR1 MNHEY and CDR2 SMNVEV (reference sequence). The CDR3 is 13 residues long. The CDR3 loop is CASSLGGNTEASF. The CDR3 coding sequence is TGTGCCAGCAGTTTAGGGGGTAACACTGAAGCCTCCTTT.

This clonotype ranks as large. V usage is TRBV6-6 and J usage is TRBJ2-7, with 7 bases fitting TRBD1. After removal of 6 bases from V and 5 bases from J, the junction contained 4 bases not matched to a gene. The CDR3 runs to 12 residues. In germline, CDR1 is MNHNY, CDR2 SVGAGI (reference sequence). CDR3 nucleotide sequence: TGTGCCAGCAGCCTAACAGGGGACGAGCAGTACTTC. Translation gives CASSLTGDEQYF.

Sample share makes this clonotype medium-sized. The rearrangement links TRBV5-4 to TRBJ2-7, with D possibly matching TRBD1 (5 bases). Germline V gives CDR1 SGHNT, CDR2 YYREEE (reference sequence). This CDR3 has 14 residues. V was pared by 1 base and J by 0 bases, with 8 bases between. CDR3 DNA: TGTGCCAGCAGCTTGCAGGGAAGCTCCTACGAGCAGTACTTC. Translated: CASSLQGSSYEQYF.

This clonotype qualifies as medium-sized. The CDR3 sequence: CASGPTSYETQYF. DNA for the CDR3: TGTGCTAGTGGCCCTACTAGCTACGAGACCCAGTACTTC. The gene calls are TRBV12-5 and TRBJ2-5; D may be TRBD2 (6 bases). CDR1 is LGHNT and CDR2 is FRNRAP in the germline V gene. V lost 6 bases to trimming and J lost 5 bases, with 13 bases between them. The CDR3 sequence is 13 residues long.